This T cell receptor beta chain came from a study of metastatic and nonmetastatic thyroid tumors. Study summary: Across peripheral blood and tumor or nodule tissue samples taken from malignant and benign thyroid patients, the repertoires were compared with one another.

Ahead of thyroid surgery, no patient had received treatment of any kind. V shed 0 bases, J shed 9 bases, and the junction held 11 bases outside the gene matches. CDR3 length equals 16 residues. CDR1 and CDR2 (germline): MNHEY, SVGEGT. This clone was observed at least ten times. The target antigen is unknown. Through MiXCR, TCRdb re-clonotyped the PCR reads. In the table there are 20,000 to 30,000 clones, roughly an eighth of which are singletons. General study points: Relative to benign nodules, malignant thyroid tumors were reportedly characterized by significantly elevated TCR beta diversity in blood and tumor.

The V gene is TRBV6-2 or TRBV6-3, the J gene TRBJ2-4; TRBD2 matches at 7 bases. The receptor was derived from a female donor with papillary thyroid cancer or a benign thyroid nodule (not recorded which). Some clones in this sample may be carry-over from other donors' samples. Sequenced: blood. The CDR3 here is CASSYSMRTRLGIQYF. The CDR3 nucleotides are TGTGCCAGCAGTTACTCGATGAGGACTAGACTTGGCATTCAGTACTTC.